These T cell receptor beta chains were read from a single sample in a study of cytomegalovirus exposure and HLA in healthy donors. The assay was immunoSEQ multiplex PCR, and TCRdb's table has in-frame clones only and misses some. The sample lists about 180,000 clones; about 80% were seen once. Sequencing was carried out using PBMCs. All receptors come from a woman younger than 45 in good health and CMV-seropositive. The CDR3 runs from the conserved cysteine through the conserved F or W. D genes are given only for firm matches. Rows give clone size only sometimes, using once, few, many, or a class for an expanded clone.

TRBJ2-7	-	TRBV5-1	-	TGCGCCAGCAGCATACAGGGACACGAGCAGTACTTC	CASSIQGHEQYF
TRBJ2-1	-	TRBV6-1	-	TGTGCCAGCAGAGAACAGGGTTCCCTCGATGAGCAGTTCTTC	CASREQGSLDEQFF
TRBJ2-7	-	TRBV9	-	TGTGCCAGCAGCGTAGTGGGCGGGTCCTACGAGCAGTACTTC	CASSVVGGSYEQYF
TRBJ1-1	-	TRBV5-1	-	TGCGCCAGCAGCTTGGACATTAACACTGAAGCTTTCTTT	CASSLDINTEAFF
TRBJ2-7	-	TRBV5-1	-	TGCGCCAGCAGCTTGAGGGCCCTCCGGGACTCGAGCTCCTACGAGCAGTACTTC	CASSLRALRDSSSYEQYF
TRBJ2-3	-	TRBV6-1	-	TGTGCCAGCAGTGAATTTGAGGCGGGGTTTAACCCGCAGTATTTT	CASSEFEAGFNPQYF
TRBJ2-7	-	TRBV10-1	-	TGCGCCAGCAGCCGACAGGACGGGGAGCAGTACTTC	CASSRQDGEQYF
TRBJ2-5	once	TRBV28	-	TGTGCCAGCAGTTTTAGTAGCATCCAAGAGACCCAGTACTTC	CASSFSSIQETQYF
TRBJ1-2	few	TRBV5-5	-	TGTGCCAGCAGCTTGGTACAGAACTATGGCTACACCTTC	CASSLVQNYGYTF
TRBJ1-2	once	TRBV19	-	TGTGCCAGTATCCCAACAGGGAAGGACTATGGCTACACCTTC	CASIPTGKDYGYTF
TRBJ2-3	-	TRBV30	TRBD2	TGTGCATCTAGCCTAGCGGGAGGTCTGGATACGCAGTATTTT	CASSLAGGLDTQYF
TRBJ2-3	few	TRBV9	TRBD2	TGTGCCAGCAGCGTAGGAACAACGGGGGACTATTGTATTTTT	CASSVGTTGDYCIF
TRBJ1-5	-	TRBV28	-	TGTGCCAGCAGTTTATGGGACAGTAATCAGCCCCAGCATTTT	CASSLWDSNQPQHF
TRBJ2-1	-	TRBV5-4	TRBD2	TGTGCCAGCAGCTTGGATAGCGGGACCTACAATGAGCAGTTCTTC	CASSLDSGTYNEQFF
TRBJ1-3	-	TRBV6-5	-	TGTGCCAGCAGTTCTCAGGGGAACACCATATATTTT	CASSSQGNTIYF
TRBJ2-7	once	TRBV30	-	TGTGCCTGGAGTGTACCTGACTATGAGCAGTACTTC	CAWSVPDYEQYF
TRBJ2-3	-	TRBV6-7	TRBD1	TGTGCCAGCAGTCCGCCTTTACCCCCTCAGGGGGCAGATACGCAGTATTTT	CASSPPLPPQGADTQYF
TRBJ2-6	-	TRBV4-1	-	TGCGCCAGCAGCCAAGATGGACAGCTGAGCCCCTCTGGGGCCAACGTCCTGACTTTC	CASSQDGQLSPSGANVLTF
TRBJ2-5	-	TRBV7-2	TRBD1	TGTGCCACCGGGGGACAGGGGGGCAAAGAGACCCAGTACTTC	CATGGQGGKETQYF
TRBJ2-5	-	TRBV6-5	-	TGTGCCAGCAGTTACTCCAGTGAAGAGACCCAGTACTTC	CASSYSSEETQYF
TRBJ2-7	-	TRBV7-8	-	TGTGCCAGCAGCTTAGTTCCCCGGGACTCCTACGAGCAGTACTTC	CASSLVPRDSYEQYF
TRBJ2-2	-	TRBV18	-	TGTGCCAGCTCACCAGACTTCGGCGGGGAGCTGTTTTTT	CASSPDFGGELFF
TRBJ2-3	-	TRBV30	TRBD1	TGTGCCTGGGTGGACAGGGGGCTGACAGATACGCAGTATTTT	CAWVDRGLTDTQYF
TRBJ2-1	few	TRBV28	TRBD2	TGTGCCAGCAGTCTTGGACTAGCGGGCCACAATGAGCAGTTCTTC	CASSLGLAGHNEQFF
TRBJ2-1	-	TRBV28	TRBD2	TGTGCCAGCAGTTTGGGCGGGAGGGCCTACAATGAGCAGTTCTTC	CASSLGGRAYNEQFF
TRBJ1-5	-	TRBV27	TRBD1	TGTGCCAGCAGGAGGGTACCCGGGACAGGGGAGCCCCAGCATTTT	CASRRVPGTGEPQHF
TRBJ1-2	few	TRBV4-3	TRBD1	TGCGCCAGCAGCCAGAACGAAGGACAGGGTGTCTATGGCTACACCTTC	CASSQNEGQGVYGYTF
TRBJ2-7	-	TRBV30	-	TGTGCCTGGAGTGTATGGGGCGGGGTCTCCTACGAGCAGTACTTC	CAWSVWGGVSYEQYF
TRBJ2-7	-	TRBV27	TRBD1	TGTGCCAGCAGCGGACAGGGGTATACCTACGAGCAGTACTTC	CASSGQGYTYEQYF
TRBJ2-1	-	TRBV30	-	TGTGCCTGGAGGTCCTCCTTTCCTGAGCAGTTCTTC	CAWRSSFPEQFF
TRBJ2-2	-	TRBV11-3	TRBD2	TGTGCCAGCAGCTCCGGGACTAGCGCGAACACCGGGGAGCTGTTTTTT	CASSSGTSANTGELFF
TRBJ1-1	-	TRBV19	-	TGTGCCAGTAGTCCCCCAGAGGGGAACACTGAAGCTTTCTTT	CASSPPEGNTEAFF
TRBJ1-2	-	TRBV5-1	-	TGCGCCAGCAGCTACGAACGGGGGACTGTGGGTGGCTACACCTTC	CASSYERGTVGGYTF
TRBJ2-7	few	TRBV6-1	TRBD2	TGTGCCACCTCTCCCCAGCGGGACTCCTACGAGCAGTACTTC	CATSPQRDSYEQYF
TRBJ1-3	few	TRBV6-6	-	TGTGCCAGCAGTAGCAGGGCGGAAAACACCATATATTTT	CASSSRAENTIYF
TRBJ2-3	-	TRBV9	TRBD2	TGTGCCAGCAGCGTAGGCGGGGGTGCCACAGATACGCAGTATTTT	CASSVGGGATDTQYF
TRBJ2-7	-	TRBV9	-	TGTGCCAGCAGCGTAGACATTCAATCCTACGAGCAGTACTTC	CASSVDIQSYEQYF
TRBJ2-1	-	TRBV11-2	-	TGTGCCAGCAGCTTGACGGGGGACTGGAGATTGGAGCAGTTCTTC	CASSLTGDWRLEQFF
TRBJ1-1	-	TRBV5-7	TRBD1	TGTGCCAGCAGCTTGGCTTCAGGGGGACTGAACACTGAAGCTTTCTTT	CASSLASGGLNTEAFF
TRBJ2-3	-	TRBV5-4	TRBD1	TGTGCCAGCAGCTGGGACAGAGAGAAAGATACGCAGTATTTT	CASSWDREKDTQYF
TRBJ2-5	-	TRBV5-4	TRBD2	TGTGCCAGCAGCCCGCAACTAGCGGGAGGGCCCGGAGAGACCCAGTACTTC	CASSPQLAGGPGETQYF
TRBJ2-1	few	TRBV28	TRBD2	TGTGCCAGCAGTCCGACCGGAGTAGCGGGAGGGACCTACAATGAGCAGTTCTTC	CASSPTGVAGGTYNEQFF
TRBJ2-7	-	TRBV6-5	TRBD1	TGTGCCAGCAGTTACGACAGGGGGCTGAGCGAGCAGTACTTC	CASSYDRGLSEQYF
TRBJ2-7	few	TRBV18	-	TGTGCCAGCTCACCACCCTCTCTGTCCTACGAGCAGTACTTC	CASSPPSLSYEQYF
TRBJ2-2	-	TRBV30	TRBD2	TGTGCCTGGAGGGCCCAGGGACTAGCGGTCACCGGGGAGCTGTTTTTT	CAWRAQGLAVTGELFF